This is a list of T cell receptor beta chains from one sample in a study of blood T cell repertoires in COVID-19. The repertoire was sequenced with immunoSEQ multiplex PCR; TCRdb's copy has only in-frame clones and lacks some. This sample has more than 250,000 clones, with around 90% found just once. Sequencing input: peripheral blood. The receptors come from a man aged 50 to 59 with active or convalescent COVID-19. The CDR3 runs from the conserved cysteine through the conserved F or W. The D gene is left open where the match is weak. Rows may omit the clone size; those that give it use once, few, many or a size class.

D	V	J	size	CDR3	DNA
-	TRBV7-2	TRBJ2-2	-	CASSVPSTGELFF	TGTGCCAGCAGCGTACCCAGCACCGGGGAGCTGTTTTTT
TRBD1	TRBV2	TRBJ1-1	-	CASSVDRGRTFF	TGTGCCAGCAGCGTGGACAGGGGGAGGACTTTCTTT
-	TRBV5-1	TRBJ2-5	-	CASSLGRETQYF	TGCGCCAGCAGCTTGGGTCGGGAGACCCAGTACTTC
-	TRBV2	TRBJ2-5	-	CASSQGRETQYF	TGTGCCAGCAGTCAGGGCCGGGAGACCCAGTACTTC
-	TRBV5-1	TRBJ1-6	-	CASSLVGGSSPLHF	TGCGCCAGCAGCTTGGTGGGGGGAAGTTCACCCCTCCACTTT
-	TRBV6-5	TRBJ2-7	-	CASGGAYYEQYF	TGTGCCAGCGGGGGGGCCTACTACGAGCAGTACTTC
-	TRBV7-8	TRBJ2-5	-	CASSLGRWETQYF	TGTGCCAGCAGCTTAGGGCGGTGGGAGACCCAGTACTTC
-	TRBV11-1	TRBJ2-5	-	CASSLAVGGETQYF	TGTGCCAGCAGCTTAGCGGTTGGAGGGGAGACCCAGTACTTC
-	TRBV20-1	TRBJ1-2	-	CSAILGQGYTF	TGCAGTGCTATCCTTGGACAGGGCTACACCTTC
-	TRBV21-1	TRBJ2-2	-	CASSNLRQVAPGELFF	TGTGCCAGCAGCAATCTACGGCAGGTGGCCCCCGGGGAGCTGTTTTTT
-	TRBV2	TRBJ2-3	-	CASILGAVDTQYF	TGTGCCAGCATCCTGGGGGCCGTAGATACGCAGTATTTT
-	TRBV10-3	TRBJ2-7	-	CAISDSSYEQYF	TGTGCCATCAGCGACAGCTCCTACGAGCAGTACTTC
-	TRBV2	TRBJ2-5	-	CASNSGQLQETQYF	TGTGCCAGCAACTCAGGACAGTTACAAGAGACCCAGTACTTC
-	TRBV7-2	TRBJ1-1	-	CASSPPRAGNTEAFF	TGTGCCAGCAGCCCACCGCGGGCGGGTAACACTGAAGCTTTCTTT
-	TRBV7-2	TRBJ2-1	once	CASSPSGLANEQFF	TGTGCCAGCAGCCCCTCGGGACTGGCGAATGAGCAGTTCTTC
-	TRBV2	TRBJ2-7	-	CASSEAGTTYEQYF	TGTGCCAGCAGTGAAGCGGGGACAACCTACGAGCAGTACTTC